Listed below are T cell receptor beta chains from one sample, sequenced in a study of graft-versus-host responses after intestinal transplantation. These receptors have no identified antigens. Some clones are missing from TCRdb's copy, which holds only in-frame ones; the method was immunoSEQ multiplex PCR. The top ten hold 1.2% of the sample, which has fewer than 110,000 clones, 80% to 95% seen once. The starting material was unstimulated CD8+ T cells sorted from spleen or lymph node cells, obtained before intestinal transplant. These receptors came from a human donor who received an intestinal transplant. The CDR3 runs from the conserved cysteine through the conserved F or W. Each record gives: D gene, V gene, J gene, clone size, CDR3 protein, CDR3 DNA. D genes are given only for firm matches. Only part of the rows carry a size: once, few, many, or a class if the clone is expanded.

>TRBD1|TRBV6-6|TRBJ2-5|.
CASSYRTGVYQETQYF
TGTGCCAGCAGTTACCGGACAGGGGTGTACCAAGAGACCCAGTACTTC
>.|TRBV5-1|TRBJ1-1|.
CASRARGDPEAFF
TGCGCCAGCCGCGCGAGGGGAGACCCTGAAGCTTTCTTT
>.|TRBV7-9|TRBJ1-2|.
CASSLLVGGEDGYTF
TGTGCCAGCAGCTTATTAGTTGGGGGCGAGGATGGCTACACCTTC
>.|TRBV27|TRBJ1-1|.
CASSFSPVGAEAFF
TGTGCCAGCAGTTTCAGTCCCGTCGGCGCTGAAGCTTTCTTT
>.|TRBV6-1|TRBJ1-1|.
CASSEAPVREAFF
TGTGCCAGCAGTGAAGCGCCGGTTCGGGAAGCTTTCTTT
>.|TRBV6-5|TRBJ1-2|.
CASSYSTLYGYTF
TGTGCCAGCAGTTACTCGACCCTATATGGCTACACCTTC
>.|TRBV19|TRBJ1-1|.
CASSILTGFNTEAFF
TGTGCCAGTAGTATCCTGACGGGGTTCAACACTGAAGCTTTCTTT
>.|TRBV9|TRBJ1-1|once
CASSAWLGQTNTEAFF
TGTGCCAGCAGCGCCTGGTTGGGACAAACGAACACTGAAGCTTTCTTT
>.|TRBV30|TRBJ2-7|.
CAWSVQAGHSYEQYF
TGTGCCTGGAGTGTACAGGCGGGGCACTCCTACGAGCAGTACTTC
>.|TRBV4-1|TRBJ2-7|once
CASSQNSEQYF
TGCGCCAGCAGCCAAAACTCCGAGCAGTACTTC
>.|TRBV6-5|TRBJ2-1|.
CASSFEGLKNNEQFF
TGTGCCAGCAGTTTTGAGGGGCTTAAAAACAATGAGCAGTTCTTC